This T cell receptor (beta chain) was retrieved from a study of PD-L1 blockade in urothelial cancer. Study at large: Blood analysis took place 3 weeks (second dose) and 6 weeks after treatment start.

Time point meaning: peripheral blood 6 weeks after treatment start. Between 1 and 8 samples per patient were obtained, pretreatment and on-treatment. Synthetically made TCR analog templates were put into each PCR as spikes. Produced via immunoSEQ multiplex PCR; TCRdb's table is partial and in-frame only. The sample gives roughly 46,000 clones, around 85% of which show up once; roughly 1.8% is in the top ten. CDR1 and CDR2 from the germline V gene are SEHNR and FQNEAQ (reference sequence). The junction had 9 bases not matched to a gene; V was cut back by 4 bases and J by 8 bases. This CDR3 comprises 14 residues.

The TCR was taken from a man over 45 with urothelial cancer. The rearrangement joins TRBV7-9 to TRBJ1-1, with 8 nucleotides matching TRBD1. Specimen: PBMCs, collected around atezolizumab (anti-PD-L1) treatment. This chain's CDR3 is CASSYRGQGKEAFF. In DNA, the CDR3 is TGTGCCAGCAGCTACCGTGGACAGGGAAAAGAAGCTTTCTTT.